This T cell receptor (beta chain) was observed in a study of blood T cell repertoires in COVID-19. Study overall: Whether acute or convalescent, the COVID-19 samples came from the United States, Italy and Spain. PBMCs, B-cell-depleted T cells, or T cells were the source of the cDNA or gDNA that made up the material.

Per the authors' pipeline: Reference gene primer amplification gave nucleated cell count estimates. Sequenced by immunoSEQ multiplex PCR; TCRdb stores in-frame clones only, minus some. V, J and clone size reflect that table, while D and trimming were determined from the DNA. The sample lists under 80,000 clones, roughly 86% seen once, with less than 4% in the top ten. This sequence originates from a man between 65 and 80 years old with active COVID-19. Sequences were obtained from peripheral blood.

The CDR3 coding sequence is TGCGCCAGCAGCTACCAAACTAGCGGGGACGGGAATGAGCAGTTCTTC. Protein: CASSYQTSGDGNEQFF. The chain couples TRBV5-1 to TRBJ2-1; 10 bases map to TRBD2. The trim removed 3 bases at V and 7 bases at J, leaving 10 bases unmatched. Germline V CDR1 and CDR2: SGHRS, YFSETQ. CDR3 size: 16 residues. Full variable domain (missing parts from reference TRBV5-1 and TRBJ2-1): KAGVTQTPRYLIKTRGQQVTLSCSPISGHRSVSWYQQTPGQGLQFLFEYFSETQRNKGNFPGRFSGRQFSNSRSEMNVSTLELGDSALYLCASSYQTSGDGNEQFFGPGTRLTVL.